Detailed here is one T cell receptor beta chain. The target antigen is unknown. The sample belongs to a study of a mutant IDH1 vaccine in newly diagnosed glioma. Study-wide background: In some groups vaccination began 4-6 weeks post-radiotherapy; others received it with temozolomide. Prior therapy was radiotherapy, temozolomide, or both; most received both.

Profiled with immunoSEQ multiplex PCR; TCRdb holds only in-frame clones, not every one. The sample has more than 50,000 clones; about nine tenths are singletons. Time point here: week 11, during vaccination. Doses of 300 ug of mutant IDH1 20-mer peptide were given with topical imiquimod. The sequence derives from a man aged 35-49 years with glioma. Sequencing used PBMCs, obtained from a glioma patient whose treatment included an IDH1 peptide vaccine.

The CDR3 reads CASSQEAGAGKLFF. The CDR3 bases are TGTGCCAGTAGTCAAGAGGCGGGGGCAGGAAAACTGTTTTTT. The V and J genes are TRBV19 and TRBJ1-4, with D possibly matching TRBD1 (6 bases). CDR3 length: 14 residues. Trimming stripped 5 bases from V and 10 bases from J, with 17 bases between. Germline loops: CDR1 LNHDA, CDR2 SQIVND (reference sequence).